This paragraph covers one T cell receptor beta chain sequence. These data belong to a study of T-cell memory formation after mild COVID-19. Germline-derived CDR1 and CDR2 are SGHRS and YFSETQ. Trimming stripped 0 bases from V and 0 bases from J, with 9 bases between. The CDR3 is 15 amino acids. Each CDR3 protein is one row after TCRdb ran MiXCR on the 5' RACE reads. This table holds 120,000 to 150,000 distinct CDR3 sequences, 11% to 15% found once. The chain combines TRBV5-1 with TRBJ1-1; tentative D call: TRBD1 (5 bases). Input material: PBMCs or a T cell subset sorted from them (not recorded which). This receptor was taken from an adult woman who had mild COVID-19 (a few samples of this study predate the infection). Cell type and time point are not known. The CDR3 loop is CASSLEAGVNTEAFF. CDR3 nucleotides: TGCGCCAGCAGCTTGGAGGCGGGGGTGAACACTGAAGCTTTCTTT.